This T cell receptor (beta chain) originates from a study of CD8 T cells in Susac syndrome. The V gene end was trimmed by 5 bases and the J gene end by 4 bases; junction bases not matched to a gene: 1. Germline assignment: CDR1 LNHNV and CDR2 YYDKDF (reference sequence). CDR3 length: 13 amino acids. RNA totalling 0.5 to 1 ug underwent reverse transcription with random hexamers. Using its own MiXCR run on the immunoSEQ multiplex PCR reads, TCRdb lists one record per CDR3 protein. In the table there are around 140,000 distinct CDR3 sequences, approximately 79% of which are singletons. Purification of the CD8+ and CD4+ T cells relied on negative isolation, and TEMRA cells underwent FACS enrichment.

The sample was CD8+ T cells from PBMCs. The source of this sequence is a human donor with multiple sclerosis. J is TRBJ2-1 and V is TRBV15; 8 bases are a match to TRBD2. The CDR3: CATSPSGYNEQFF. The CDR3 coding sequence is TGTGCCACCAGCCCTAGCGGGTACAATGAGCAGTTCTTC.